These T cell receptor beta chains were read from a single sample in a study of blood T cell repertoires in COVID-19. Here immunoSEQ multiplex PCR was the method, and the copy in TCRdb shows in-frame clones only, minus some. The table lists more than 13,000 clones, 85% to 90% of them singletons. The sample taken for sequencing was peripheral blood. The receptor set was obtained from a woman aged 65 to 85 in a cohort sampled during active or convalescent COVID-19. The CDR3 runs from the conserved cysteine through the conserved F or W. Fields, in order: D gene, J gene, V gene, clone size, CDR3 protein, CDR3 DNA. The D gene is left open where the match is weak. Only part of the rows carry a size: once, few, many, or a class if the clone is expanded.

TRBD1,TRBJ1-2,TRBV6-5,once,CASSYSGTDNYGYTF,TGTGCCAGCAGTTACTCCGGGACAGATAACTATGGCTACACCTTC
TRBD1,TRBJ2-7,TRBV30,NA,CAWSWGQGTYEQYF,TGTGCCTGGAGTTGGGGACAGGGAACCTACGAGCAGTACTTC
TRBD1,TRBJ2-2,TRBV5-1,NA,CASSSGDSVTGELFF,TGCGCCAGCAGCTCTGGGGACAGCGTCACCGGGGAGCTGTTTTTT
TRBD2,TRBJ2-5,TRBV7-2,NA,CASSLLLAAGGAQYF,TGTGCCAGCAGCTTACTACTAGCGGCGGGGGGGGCCCAGTACTTC
TRBD1,TRBJ2-2,TRBV4-3,few,CASSHRDRDTGELFF,TGCGCCAGCAGCCACCGGGACAGGGACACCGGGGAGCTGTTTTTT
NA,TRBJ1-3,TRBV28,NA,CASSFRGDTIYF,TGTGCCAGCAGTTTTCGGGGTGACACCATATATTTT
NA,TRBJ1-1,TRBV28,NA,CASSLSTGLTEAFF,TGTGCCAGCAGTTTATCCACAGGGTTGACTGAAGCTTTCTTT
NA,TRBJ1-4,TRBV2,NA,CASRESGAPNEKLFF,TGTGCCAGCAGAGAATCAGGGGCGCCTAATGAAAAACTGTTTTTT
NA,TRBJ2-5,TRBV7-2,NA,CASSLGGASQETQYF,TGTGCCAGCAGCTTAGGGGGCGCGAGTCAAGAGACCCAGTACTTC
TRBD1,TRBJ2-7,TRBV11-2,NA,CASGRGRGKRTYEQYF,TGTGCCAGCGGCCGGGGCAGGGGGAAAAGAACCTACGAGCAGTACTTC
TRBD2,TRBJ2-1,TRBV10-3,NA,CAISEAGGSYNEQFF,TGTGCCATCAGTGAGGCGGGGGGGTCCTACAATGAGCAGTTCTTC
NA,TRBJ2-3,TRBV5-1,once,CASSLAVQSADTQYF,TGCGCCAGCAGCTTGGCGGTACAGTCTGCAGATACGCAGTATTTT
NA,TRBJ1-1,TRBV6-5,NA,CASSPVGGGRAFF,TGTGCCAGCAGTCCAGTGGGGGGGGGACGAGCTTTCTTT
NA,TRBJ2-6,TRBV7-9,NA,CASSFGGANVLTF,TGTGCCAGCAGCTTCGGTGGGGCCAACGTCCTGACTTTC
NA,TRBJ2-7,TRBV30,NA,CAWSVQDTLEQYF,TGTGCCTGGAGTGTCCAAGATACTCTCGAGCAGTACTTC
TRBD1,TRBJ2-7,TRBV28,NA,CASSSGQGAPLGNEQYF,TGTGCCAGCAGTTCGGGACAGGGGGCGCCCCTTGGGAACGAGCAGTACTTC
NA,TRBJ1-1,TRBV19,NA,CASSWAVSNTEAFF,TGTGCCAGTAGTTGGGCCGTCTCGAACACTGAAGCTTTCTTT
NA,TRBJ2-1,TRBV4-1,NA,CASSHHPGKGDEQFF,TGCGCCAGCAGCCATCATCCGGGCAAGGGGGATGAGCAGTTCTTC
NA,TRBJ2-2,TRBV28,NA,CASSLGLFNTGELFF,TGTGCCAGCAGTTTAGGTCTATTTAATACCGGGGAGCTGTTTTTT
NA,TRBJ2-2,TRBV3-1/TRBV3-2,NA,CASSQGRTITTGELFF,TGTGCCAGCAGCCAAGGCAGGACTATCACCACCGGGGAGCTGTTTTTT
NA,TRBJ1-1,TRBV2,once,CASEFWTLGAEAFF,TGTGCCAGCGAGTTCTGGACCCTCGGGGCTGAAGCTTTCTTT
TRBD1,TRBJ1-6,TRBV19,NA,CATGDRANSPLHF,TGTGCCACCGGGGACAGGGCTAATTCACCCCTCCACTTT
TRBD1,TRBJ2-5,TRBV6-5,NA,CASSTGVQETQYF,TGTGCCAGCAGCACAGGGGTGCAAGAGACCCAGTACTTC
NA,TRBJ1-1,TRBV5-1,NA,CASSFAGYEAFF,TGCGCCAGCAGCTTCGCAGGCTATGAAGCTTTCTTT
NA,TRBJ2-5,TRBV5-1,NA,CASRGGDYQETQYF,TGCGCCAGCAGAGGTGGGGACTACCAAGAGACCCAGTACTTC
NA,TRBJ1-4,TRBV4-1,NA,CASSLPWGGIGEKLFF,TGCGCCAGCAGCCTCCCTTGGGGGGGCATAGGTGAAAAACTGTTTTTT
TRBD2,TRBJ2-6,TRBV4-3,NA,CASSQERLAGSSGANVLTF,TGCGCCAGCAGCCAAGAACGGCTAGCGGGGAGTTCTGGGGCCAACGTCCTGACTTTC
TRBD1,TRBJ2-3,TRBV7-3,NA,CASSGQGATDTQYF,TGTGCCAGCAGCGGACAGGGGGCAACAGATACGCAGTATTTT
TRBD1,TRBJ1-1,TRBV6-5,once,CASSETGGEAFF,TGTGCCAGCAGCGAGACAGGGGGCGAAGCTTTCTTT
TRBD2,TRBJ2-5,TRBV7-2,NA,CASSFSGGAWETQYF,TGTGCCAGCAGCTTTAGCGGGGGGGCGTGGGAGACCCAGTACTTC
NA,TRBJ1-4,TRBV18,few,CASSPRTTDEKLFF,TGTGCCAGCTCACCCAGGACAACTGATGAAAAACTGTTTTTT
NA,TRBJ2-3,TRBV6-5,once,CASRVGGPGDTQYF,TGTGCCAGCAGAGTAGGCGGGCCTGGAGATACGCAGTATTTT
TRBD2,TRBJ2-3,TRBV28,NA,CASSAGGPSDTQYF,TGTGCCAGCTCAGCGGGGGGGCCTTCAGATACGCAGTATTTT
NA,TRBJ2-7,TRBV6-6,NA,CATSWALQGSYEQYF,TGTGCCACCAGTTGGGCCCTGCAGGGGTCCTATGAGCAGTACTTC
NA,TRBJ1-2,TRBV5-6,NA,CASSLARADGYTF,TGTGCCAGCAGCTTGGCCAGGGCGGATGGCTACACCTTC
NA,TRBJ1-2,TRBV6-1,NA,CASSELVSGLYGYTF,TGTGCCAGCAGTGAACTCGTCAGCGGACTCTATGGCTACACCTTC
TRBD1,TRBJ2-5,TRBV6-5,NA,CASSWTGDLETQYF,TGTGCCAGCAGTTGGACAGGGGACCTAGAGACCCAGTACTTC
TRBD2,TRBJ2-1,TRBV5-1,NA,CASRLLAGYSYNEQFF,TGCGCCAGCAGGCTCTTAGCGGGGTACTCCTACAATGAGCAGTTCTTC
TRBD1,TRBJ1-6,TRBV30,NA,CASGGVNSPLHF,TGTGCCTCAGGGGGAGTTAATTCACCCCTCCACTTT
TRBD1,TRBJ1-4,TRBV6-2/TRBV6-3,NA,CASSFPRDRGQKLFF,TGTGCCAGCAGTTTTCCCCGGGACAGGGGGCAAAAACTGTTTTTT
NA,TRBJ2-7,TRBV15,large,CATSSFPPGDSGGDPYEQYF,TGTGCCACCAGCAGTTTTCCTCCAGGGGACAGCGGGGGTGATCCCTACGAGCAGTACTTC
TRBD1,TRBJ1-2,TRBV19,NA,CASSTGTGNYGYTF,TGTGCCAGTAGTACCGGGACAGGGAACTATGGCTACACCTTC
NA,TRBJ2-4,TRBV5-1,NA,CASSLGTVDIQYF,TGCGCCAGCAGCTTGGGGACAGTGGACATTCAGTACTTC
NA,TRBJ1-3,TRBV18,NA,CASSPYLAAGLQGNTIYF,TGTGCCAGCTCACCATACCTCGCAGCAGGGCTTCAAGGAAACACCATATATTTT
TRBD1,TRBJ2-2,TRBV4-1,NA,CASSPTGGAARELFF,TGCGCCAGCAGCCCTACAGGGGGCGCGGCCCGGGAGCTGTTTTTT
NA,TRBJ1-1,TRBV2,once,CASTPPGGMNTEAFF,TGTGCCAGCACCCCCCCGGGAGGGATGAACACTGAAGCTTTCTTT
TRBD1,TRBJ1-2,TRBV18,NA,CASSATGDYGYTF,TGTGCCAGCTCAGCGACAGGGGACTATGGCTACACCTTC
NA,TRBJ2-1,TRBV5-1,NA,CASSLPGWHEQFF,TGCGCCAGCAGCTTGCCAGGGTGGCATGAGCAGTTCTTC
TRBD1,TRBJ2-1,TRBV5-1,once,CASSFGQGVGNEQFF,TGCGCCAGCAGCTTCGGACAGGGGGTGGGTAATGAGCAGTTCTTC
TRBD1,TRBJ2-5,TRBV24-1,NA,CATSARDRGLETQYF,TGTGCCACCAGTGCCCGGGACAGGGGGCTGGAGACCCAGTACTTC
NA,TRBJ2-1,TRBV7-2,NA,CASSWPGSSYNEQFF,TGTGCCAGCAGCTGGCCTGGGAGCTCCTACAATGAGCAGTTCTTC
NA,TRBJ1-1,TRBV6-5,NA,CASSSTGMNTEAFF,TGTGCCAGCAGTTCGACAGGCATGAACACTGAAGCTTTCTTT
TRBD2,TRBJ2-1,TRBV7-9,NA,CASSLSRGGLDEQFF,TGTGCCAGCAGCTTAAGTCGGGGGGGCTTGGATGAGCAGTTCTTC
TRBD1,TRBJ1-2,TRBV7-9,NA,CASSFGDRGRSGYTF,TGTGCCAGCAGCTTTGGCGACAGGGGGCGGAGTGGCTACACCTTC
NA,TRBJ1-3,TRBV5-4,NA,CASSLQGSGNTIYF,TGTGCCAGCAGTTTGCAGGGCTCTGGAAACACCATATATTTT
TRBD1,TRBJ2-3,TRBV28,NA,CASSFPGQGTDTQYF,TGTGCCAGCAGTTTCCCGGGACAGGGGACAGATACGCAGTATTTT